A selection of T cell receptor beta chains follows, all from one sample in a study of blood T cell repertoires in COVID-19. Clones were read by immunoSEQ multiplex PCR, and TCRdb kept only the in-frame ones, dropping some. Among 380,000 or so clones, more than 65% were seen once, and the ten largest hold 1.1%. The source material was peripheral blood. Source of these receptors: a human donor with acute or convalescent COVID-19. The donor label of this sample is uncertain. CDR3s include the opening cysteine and the closing phenylalanine or tryptophan. Fields, in order: V gene, J gene, clone size, CDR3 protein. Part of the rows lack a size; the others show once, few, many or a class for expanded clones.

TRBV6-5	TRBJ1-1	.	CASRDSGQGISEAFF
TRBV6-1	TRBJ2-3	.	CASSEAYGGQTTDTQYF
TRBV7-2	TRBJ1-5	.	CASSLYSSNQPQHF
TRBV3-1/TRBV3-2	TRBJ2-3	few	CASSQGATTSTDTQYF
TRBV19	TRBJ2-7	.	CASSIGQPPYEQYF
TRBV7-9	TRBJ1-1	few	CASSSPGQGKDGEAFF
TRBV10-2	TRBJ2-7	.	CASSESSTLYEQYF
TRBV18	TRBJ1-5	.	CASSPSGTGGVQPQHF
TRBV5-1	TRBJ2-7	.	CASSFGQGNYEQYF
TRBV27	TRBJ1-1	.	CASSHKTGSAKNTEAFF
TRBV5-1	TRBJ1-2	.	CASSPGQLNYGYTF
TRBV7-9	TRBJ1-4	.	CASSLVGGAEKLFF
TRBV24-1	TRBJ1-4	.	CATSDRHQPNEKLFF
TRBV7-9	TRBJ1-1	.	CASSPGQVNTEAFF
TRBV30	TRBJ1-6	.	CAFSSGLSYNSPLHF
TRBV3-1/TRBV3-2	TRBJ2-7	.	CASSHTDLSYEQYF
TRBV12-5	TRBJ1-5	.	CASGLGVNQPQHF
TRBV3-1/TRBV3-2	TRBJ1-3	.	CASRDRGSSGNTIYF
TRBV5-3	TRBJ1-4	.	CARSQAGRLPQFF
TRBV6-1	TRBJ2-5	few	CASSEDLGGVQETQYF
TRBV19	TRBJ2-1	.	CASRSAAGSGPYNEQFF
TRBV21-1	TRBJ1-1	.	CASSKAAENTEAFF
TRBV18	TRBJ2-6	once	CASSLTLPGTGANVLTF
TRBV2	TRBJ1-5	.	CASRDRSRQPQHF
TRBV19	TRBJ2-3	.	CASSIYSPRSTDTQYF
TRBV27	TRBJ2-7	once	CASTAGGSYEQYF
TRBV10-3	TRBJ1-6	.	CAISVDGADSPLHF
TRBV10-3	TRBJ1-1	.	CAISVEGLNTEAFF
TRBV19	TRBJ2-3	.	CASSILTVPTTDTQYF
TRBV19	TRBJ1-3	.	CASSIESAGSGNTIYF
TRBV5-6	TRBJ1-1	.	CASSLSRGVGAFF
TRBV18	TRBJ1-1	.	CASSPRAENTEAFF
TRBV5-1	TRBJ2-7	.	CASSLVPGSYEQYF
TRBV7-9	TRBJ2-1	once	CASSLSGGTYNEQFF
TRBV18	TRBJ2-7	.	CASSPRTGPSEQYF
TRBV30	TRBJ2-7	few	CAWRGGFYEQYF
TRBV2	TRBJ2-5	.	CASKDTAVQETQYF
TRBV6-5	TRBJ2-1	.	CASSYLGGEQFF
TRBV5-1	TRBJ2-5	.	CASSWGDREATQYF
TRBV10-3	TRBJ2-7	.	CAINQQGADYEQYF
TRBV11-2	TRBJ1-1	.	CASSSTGTVNTEAFF
TRBV12-3/TRBV12-4	TRBJ1-2	.	CASSSEVLYGYTF
TRBV10-2	TRBJ1-2	few	CASSASGYKSYGYTF
TRBV5-4	TRBJ1-1	once	CASSLVGGSAEAFF
TRBV6-2/TRBV6-3	TRBJ2-1	.	CASSPGQGSSNEQFF
TRBV6-2/TRBV6-3	TRBJ1-5	.	CASSYSIGQRSPQPQHF
TRBV6-2/TRBV6-3	TRBJ1-1	once	CASSYQGFRDTEAFF
TRBV5-6	TRBJ1-2	few	CASSLSGGVGYTF
TRBV2	TRBJ2-5	few	CASSGDRGPQETQYF
TRBV2	TRBJ1-4	.	CASTKNQGHSEKLFF
TRBV7-9	TRBJ1-2	.	CASSSSDRIGYTF
TRBV30	TRBJ1-1	.	CAWGTGVNTEAFF
TRBV5-4	TRBJ1-2	many	CASSFRQGAYGYTF